Sequencing of this T cell receptor (beta chain) was carried out in a study of low-dose radiotherapy and immunotherapy resistance in tumors. Study-wide background: Treatment consisted of nivolumab 240 mg every two weeks and ipilimumab 1 mg/kg every six weeks, given intravenously to patients.

Indicated time point: before trial treatment. Alpha and beta chains were covered, as first-strand cDNA relied on TRAV- and TRBV-specific primers. Amplification, which lasted around 20 PCR cycles, used a constant-region primer and V-primer adapter to amplify TCRs. Each CDR3 protein is one row after TCRdb ran MiXCR on the reads. The repertoire has 80,000 to 95,000 distinct CDR3 sequences, 9.4% of them found once; the top ten carry about 1%. This clonotype was recorded a few times. A read error likely explains this, since a far larger clone differs by one base. The ends lost 4 bases at V and 7 bases at J; junction bases unmatched: 13. Germline assignment: CDR1 MGHRA and CDR2 YSYEKL. CDR3 length: 15 amino acids.

This chain connects TRBV4-1 to TRBJ2-7; the match to TRBD2 covers 7 bases. Sequencing was performed on PBMCs, taken before treatment. This TCR came from a male donor with prostate cancer. The CDR3 DNA is TGCGCCAGCAGCCCCCTAGCGGCCTCCTACAATGAGCAGTACTTC. It codes for CASSPLAASYNEQYF.